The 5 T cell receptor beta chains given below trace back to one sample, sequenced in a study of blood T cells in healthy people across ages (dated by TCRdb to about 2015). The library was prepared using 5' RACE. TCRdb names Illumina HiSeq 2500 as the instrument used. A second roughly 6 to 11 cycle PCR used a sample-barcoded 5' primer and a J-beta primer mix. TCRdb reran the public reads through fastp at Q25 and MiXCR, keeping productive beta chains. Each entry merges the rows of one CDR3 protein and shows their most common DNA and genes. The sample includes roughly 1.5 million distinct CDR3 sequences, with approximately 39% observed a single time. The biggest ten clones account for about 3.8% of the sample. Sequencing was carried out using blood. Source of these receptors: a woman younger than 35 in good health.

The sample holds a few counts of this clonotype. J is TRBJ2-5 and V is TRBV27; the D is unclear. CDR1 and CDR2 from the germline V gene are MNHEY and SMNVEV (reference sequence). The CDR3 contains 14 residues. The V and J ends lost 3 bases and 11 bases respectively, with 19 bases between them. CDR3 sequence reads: CASSLLFNPKEQYF. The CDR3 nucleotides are TGTGCCAGCAGTTTGCTGTTCAACCCCAAAGAGCAGTACTTC.

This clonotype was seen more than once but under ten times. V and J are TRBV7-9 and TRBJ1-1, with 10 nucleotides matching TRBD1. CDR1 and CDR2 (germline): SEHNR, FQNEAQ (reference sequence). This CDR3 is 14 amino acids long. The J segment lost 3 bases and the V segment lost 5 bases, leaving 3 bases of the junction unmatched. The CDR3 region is CASSTTGGYTEAFF. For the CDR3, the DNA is TGTGCCAGCAGCACGACAGGGGGCTACACTGAAGCTTTCTTT.

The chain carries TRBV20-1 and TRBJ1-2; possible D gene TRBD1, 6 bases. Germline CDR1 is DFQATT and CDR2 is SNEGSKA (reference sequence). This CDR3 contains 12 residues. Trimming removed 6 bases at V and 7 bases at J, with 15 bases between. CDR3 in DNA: TGCAGTGCACAGTCGGGGGGCTTTGGCTACACCTTC. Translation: CSAQSGGFGYTF.

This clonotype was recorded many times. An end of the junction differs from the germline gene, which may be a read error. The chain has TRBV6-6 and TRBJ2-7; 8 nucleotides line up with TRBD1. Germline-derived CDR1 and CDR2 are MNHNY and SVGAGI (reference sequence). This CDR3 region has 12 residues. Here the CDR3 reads CASSGTGYEQYF. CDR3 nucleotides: TGCGCCAGCAGTGGGACAGGCTACGAGCAGTACTTC.

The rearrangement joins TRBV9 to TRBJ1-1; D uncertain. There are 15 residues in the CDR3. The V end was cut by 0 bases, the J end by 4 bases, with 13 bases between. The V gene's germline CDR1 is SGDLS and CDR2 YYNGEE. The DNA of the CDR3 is TGTGCCAGCAGCGTAGAGAATTCTCCTTTCACTGAAGCTTTCTTT. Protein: CASSVENSPFTEAFF.